The 2 T cell receptor beta chains below all came from one sample that was sequenced in a study of blood T cell repertoires in COVID-19. The protocol was immunoSEQ multiplex PCR, while the TCRdb copy is restricted to in-frame clones and leaves out a portion. Of some 200,000 clones in the sample, 75% to 85% were seen once. Sequenced: peripheral blood. The receptors here all came from a woman aged 35 to 49 who had recovered from COVID-19.

The rearrangement links TRBV7-5 to TRBJ2-3; TRBD1, the D gene given by the table, was not confirmed from the DNA. TRBV7-5 is tagged as a pseudogene. The CDR3 is 16 residues long. DNA for the CDR3: TGTGCCAGAAGCTTTAAGACAGGCACTAGCACAGATACGCAGTATTTT. Translation: CARSFKTGTSTDTQYF.

The chain is built from TRBV6-5 and TRBJ2-7; no clear D gene. With 9 bases removed from V and 5 bases from J, the gap between germline ends came to 23 bases. Germline V CDR1 and CDR2: MNHEY, SVGAGI. This CDR3 has 15 residues. For the CDR3, the DNA is TGTGCCAGTCGCTCTCGGTACGTCCCCCCCCACGAGCAGTACTTC. It yields the protein CASRSRYVPPHEQYF.